This T cell receptor beta chain was identified during a study of identical twins. From the 5' RACE reads, TCRdb called clonotypes with MiXCR, one entry per CDR3 protein. Seen here are roughly 720,000 distinct CDR3 sequences, approximately 18% observed once, and the top ten hold roughly 14%. Between the trimmed V and J ends, which lost 5 bases and 4 bases, there was a span of 8 bases. Germline CDR1 and CDR2: SQVTM and ANQGSEA. The CDR3 has 11 residues. The same data also contributed to another study, on T cells expressing NK-cell markers.

The clonotype originates from a woman younger than 30 in good health. The material sequenced was PBMCs. The chain combines TRBV29-1 with TRBJ1-2, with a possible D match to TRBD1 (5 bases). This CDR3 is CSVRGAYGYTF. Written as DNA, the CDR3 is TGCAGCGTTAGAGGGGCCTATGGCTACACCTTC. Together with reference TRBV29-1 and TRBJ1-2, the CDR3 gives the full variable domain: SAVISQKPSRDICQRGTSLTIQCQVDSQVTMMFWYRQQPGQSLTLIATANQGSEATYESGFVIDKFPISRPNLTFSTLTVSNMSPEDSSIYLCSVRGAYGYTFGSGTRLTVV.